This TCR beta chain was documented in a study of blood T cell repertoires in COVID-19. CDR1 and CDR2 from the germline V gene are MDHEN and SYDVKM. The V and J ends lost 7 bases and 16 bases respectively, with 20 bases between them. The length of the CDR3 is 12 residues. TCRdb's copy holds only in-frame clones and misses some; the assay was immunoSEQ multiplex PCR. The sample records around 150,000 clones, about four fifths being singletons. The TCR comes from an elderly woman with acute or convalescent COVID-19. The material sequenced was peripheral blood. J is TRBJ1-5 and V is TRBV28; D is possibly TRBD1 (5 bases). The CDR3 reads CASTQNLQGLHF. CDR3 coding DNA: TGTGCCAGCACCCAAAACCTTCAGGGTCTTCATTTT.